The 14 T cell receptor beta chains presented below share a single source sample, sequenced in a study of Graves' ophthalmopathy and Graves' hyperthyroidism. Amplification from RNA transcripts yielded the TCR beta CDR3 regions. Second-round multiplex PCR came after a first-round RT-PCR that employed HTBI primers. TCRdb reanalysed the multiplex PCR reads using MiXCR and keeps one entry per CDR3 protein. This repertoire shows over a million distinct CDR3 sequences, 35% to 40% found once; its top ten account for 8.5% to 14%. The sequenced sample was peripheral blood or thyroid tissue (not recorded which). Receptors were obtained from an adult man with Graves' hyperthyroidism.

The rearrangement uses TRBV10-3 and TRBJ1-6, with 8 positions matching TRBD1. Germline lookup yields CDR1 ENHRY and CDR2 SYGVKD. CDR3 length: 16 amino acids. The V gene end was trimmed by 0 bases and the J gene end by 11 bases; junction bases not matched to a gene: 9. CDR3 nucleotides: TGTGCCATCAGTGAGTCCAGACAGGGGAGCATGGCACCCCTCCACTTT. Translation: CAISESRQGSMAPLHF.

The gene calls are TRBV25-1 and TRBJ1-5, with D possibly TRBD1 on 5 matching bases. Germline CDR1 reads MGHDK; CDR2 reads SYGVNS. Trimming took off 8 bases at V and 7 bases at J, with 12 bases between the two ends. This CDR3 is built from 12 residues. CDR3 residues: CASGPGTQPQHF. CDR3 in DNA: TGTGCCAGCGGTCCGGGGACCCAGCCCCAGCATTTT.

This clonotype has a count of ten or more. The V call is TRBV7-9, the J call TRBJ1-5; TRBD1 aligns across 8 bases. The V gene's germline CDR1 is SEHNR and CDR2 FQNEAQ (reference sequence). The CDR3 is made up of 17 amino acids. V lost 5 bases to trimming and J lost 2 bases; unmatched junction nucleotides: 11. In DNA form, the CDR3 reads TGTGCCAGCAGCCCTTATCGAGGGGGACAGGGCAATCAGCCCCAGCATTTT. It encodes CASSPYRGGQGNQPQHF.

The chain carries TRBV11-2 and TRBJ2-7; D tentatively reads TRBD1 or TRBD2 (5 bases each). The CDR3 extends over 15 amino acids. Per germline, CDR1 SGHAT and CDR2 FQNNGV. Trimming stripped 3 bases from V and 2 bases from J, with 14 bases between. This chain's CDR3 is CASSFNRDGAYEQYF. The CDR3 bases are TGTGCCAGCAGCTTCAACCGGGACGGAGCCTACGAGCAGTACTTC.

V gene TRBV28 combines with J gene TRBJ1-2; a possible D gene is TRBD1 (6 bases). This CDR3 region has 13 residues. The V end was cut by 5 bases, the J end by 5 bases, with 12 bases between. Germline V gene data show CDR1 as MDHEN and CDR2 as SYDVKM. DNA for the CDR3: TGTGCCAGCAGTGCAGGGGAGGGGTATGGCTACACCTTC. Translation: CASSAGEGYGYTF.

Regarding this clonotype: Possible read error: a much larger clone is one base away. The chain uses TRBV11-2 and TRBJ1-1; weak D call: TRBD1 (5 bases). The CDR3 is made up of 16 amino acids. Germline V gene lookup returns CDR1 SGHAT and CDR2 FQNNGV. The V end was cut by 1 base, the J end by 1 base, with 13 bases between. Here the CDR3 DNA reads TGTGCCAGCAGCTTAGGGGTGGGGAGGGGGAACACTGAAGCTTTCTTT. This encodes CASSLGVGRGNTEAFF. The whole variable domain, filled in from reference TRBV11-2 and TRBJ1-1, reads EAGVAQSPRYKIIEKRQSVAFWCNPISGHATLYWYQQILGQGPKLLIQFQNNGVVDDSQLPKDRFSAERLKGVDSTLKIQPAKLEDSAVYLCASSLGVGRGNTEAFFGQGTRLTVV.

The V call is TRBV28, the J call TRBJ2-2, with a weak D call TRBD2 (5 bases). CDR3 size: 14 residues. CDR1 and CDR2 (germline): MDHEN, SYDVKM. Trimming took off 8 bases at V and 7 bases at J, with 17 bases between the two ends. CDR3 coding DNA: TGTGCCAGCGGCGTACTAGGTGGAGGCGGGGAGCTGTTTTTT. This encodes CASGVLGGGGELFF.

V usage is TRBV20-1 and J usage is TRBJ2-7; TRBD1 agrees at 9 bases. The CDR3 is 15 amino acids. The J segment lost 1 base and the V segment lost 3 bases, leaving 7 bases of the junction unmatched. Per the germline V gene, CDR1 is DFQATT and CDR2 is SNEGSKA (reference sequence). The CDR3 region is CSARVAGTGSYEQYF. The CDR3 nucleotides are TGCAGTGCTAGGGTGGCAGGGACAGGGTCCTACGAGCAGTACTTC.

The V gene is TRBV28, the J gene TRBJ1-5; no definite D call. Trimming removed 10 bases from V and 6 bases from J, with 7 bases in between. Germline V lookup: CDR1 MDHEN, CDR2 SYDVKM. CDR3 length equals 10 residues. The CDR3: CATDGQPQHF. The CDR3 nucleotides read TGTGCCACAGACGGTCAGCCCCAGCATTTT.

This clonotype was detected once. This sequence may be a read error, since a much larger clone differs from it by one base. The chain uses TRBV7-9 and TRBJ1-4; D is ambiguous. Germline assignment: CDR1 SEHNR and CDR2 FQNEAQ (reference sequence). The CDR3 is made up of 13 amino acids. CDR3 DNA sequence: TGTGCCAGCGGCTTATTGGGCGGAGAAAAACTGTTTTTT. Amino acids: CASGLLGGEKLFF. The full variable domain, with the rest looked up from reference TRBV7-9 and TRBJ1-4, is DTGVSQNPRHKITKRGQNVTFRCDPISEHNRLYWYRQTLGQGPEFLTYFQNEAQLEKSRLLSDRFSAERPKGSFSTLEIQRTEQGDSAMYLCASGLLGGEKLFFGSGTQLSVL.

The chain joins TRBV7-9 to TRBJ2-2, with D perhaps TRBD1 (5 bases). With 4 bases removed from V and 6 bases from J, the gap between germline ends came to 12 bases. Germline CDR1 reads SEHNR; CDR2 reads FQNEAQ (reference sequence). This CDR3 comprises 14 residues. The CDR3 sequence is CASSWGPIPGELFF. The CDR3 DNA follows: TGTGCCAGCAGCTGGGGCCCGATCCCCGGGGAGCTGTTTTTT.

This clonotype came up many times. V is TRBV5-8 and J is TRBJ1-2; D possibly corresponds to TRBD1 (6 bases). The CDR3 spans 15 residues. The germline gives CDR1 SGHTS, CDR2 YDEGEE. The V and J ends lost 1 base and 4 bases respectively, with 14 bases between them. CDR3 nucleotide sequence: TGTGCCAGCAGCTTGCCCCCAGGGGATTCCTATGGCTACACCTTC. Its protein is CASSLPPGDSYGYTF.

Comment on this clonotype: Being one base from a much bigger clone, this may be a read error. The V call is TRBV2, the J call TRBJ1-1; no firm D call. With 5 bases removed from V and 3 bases from J, the gap between germline ends came to 13 bases. From germline, CDR1 is SNHLY and CDR2 FYNNEI. The CDR3 extends over 14 amino acids. The CDR3 loop reads CASSLLIKDTEAFF. In nucleotides, the CDR3 is TGTGCCAGCAGTTTACTAATCAAGGACACTGAAGCTTTCTTT.

The chain couples TRBV19 to TRBJ2-2; 8 positions match TRBD1. V was clipped by 5 bases and J by 1 base; unmatched bases: 9. This CDR3 is 17 amino acids long. Germline CDR1 reads LNHDA; CDR2 reads SQIVND (reference sequence). The CDR3 DNA reads TGTGCCAGTAGTTTCCAGGGGGCGACCATGAACACCGGGGAGCTGTTTTTT. Its translation: CASSFQGATMNTGELFF.